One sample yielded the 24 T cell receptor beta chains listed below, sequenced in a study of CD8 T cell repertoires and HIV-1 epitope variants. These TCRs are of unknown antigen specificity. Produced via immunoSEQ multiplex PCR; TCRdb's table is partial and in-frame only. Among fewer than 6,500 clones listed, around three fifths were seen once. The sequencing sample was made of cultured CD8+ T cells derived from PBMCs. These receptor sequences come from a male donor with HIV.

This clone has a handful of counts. This CDR3 reads CASSEGPSYEQYF. The CDR3 nucleotides read TGTGCCAGCAGCGAAGGGCCCTCCTACGAGCAGTACTTC. V is TRBV7-3 and J is TRBJ2-7; D unresolved. The CDR3 contains 13 residues. The V end was cut by 5 bases, the J end by 0 bases, with 8 bases between. CDR1 is SGHTA, CDR2 FQGTGA, per germline. Full variable domain (missing parts from reference TRBV7-3 and TRBJ2-7): GAGVSQTPSNKVTEKGKYVELRCDPISGHTALYWYRQSLGQGPEFLIYFQGTGAADDSGLPNDRFFAVRPEGSVSTLKIQRTERGDSAVYLCASSEGPSYEQYFGPGTRLTVT.

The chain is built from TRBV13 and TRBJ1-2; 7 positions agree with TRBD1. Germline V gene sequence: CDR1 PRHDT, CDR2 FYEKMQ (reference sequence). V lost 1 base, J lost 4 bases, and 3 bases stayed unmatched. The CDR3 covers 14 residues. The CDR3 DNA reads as TGTGCCAGCAGCTTAGCAGGGGGGGTCTATGGCTACACCTTC. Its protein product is CASSLAGGVYGYTF. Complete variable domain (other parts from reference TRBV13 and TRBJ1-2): AAGVIQSPRHLIKEKRETATLKCYPIPRHDTVYWYQQGPGQDPQFLISFYEKMQSDKGSIPDRFSAQQFSDYHSELNMSSLELGDSALYFCASSLAGGVYGYTFGSGTRLTVV.

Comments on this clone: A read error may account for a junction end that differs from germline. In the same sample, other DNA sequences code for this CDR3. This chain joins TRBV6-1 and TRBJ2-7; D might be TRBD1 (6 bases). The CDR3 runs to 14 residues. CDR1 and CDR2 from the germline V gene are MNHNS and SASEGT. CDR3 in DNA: TGTGCCAGCAGTGCTCGGGACAACGGCTACGAACAGTACTTC. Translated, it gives CASSARDNGYEQYF.

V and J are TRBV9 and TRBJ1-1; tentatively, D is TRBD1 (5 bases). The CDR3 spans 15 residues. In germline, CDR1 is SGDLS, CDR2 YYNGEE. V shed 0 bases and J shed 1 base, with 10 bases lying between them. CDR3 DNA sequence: TGTGCCAGCAGCGTAGCGGGGGACCCGAACACTGAAGCTTTCTTT. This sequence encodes CASSVAGDPNTEAFF.

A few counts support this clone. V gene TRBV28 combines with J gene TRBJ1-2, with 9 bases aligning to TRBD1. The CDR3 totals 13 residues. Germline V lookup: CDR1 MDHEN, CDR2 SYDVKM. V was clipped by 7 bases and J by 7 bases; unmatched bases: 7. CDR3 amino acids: CASMGQGRGGYTF. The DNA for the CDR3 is TGTGCCAGCATGGGACAGGGCCGTGGTGGCTACACCTTC.

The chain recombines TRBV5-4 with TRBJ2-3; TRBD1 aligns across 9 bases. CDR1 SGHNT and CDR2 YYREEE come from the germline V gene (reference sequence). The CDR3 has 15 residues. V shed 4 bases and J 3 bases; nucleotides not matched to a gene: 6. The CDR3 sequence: CASSEGQGGTDTQYF. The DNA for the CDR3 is TGTGCCAGCAGCGAGGGACAGGGAGGGACAGATACGCAGTATTTT.

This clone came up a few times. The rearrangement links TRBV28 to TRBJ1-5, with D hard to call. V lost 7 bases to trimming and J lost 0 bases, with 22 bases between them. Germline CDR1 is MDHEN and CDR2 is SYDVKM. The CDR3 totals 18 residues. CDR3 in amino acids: CASNTANRVYNSNQPQHF. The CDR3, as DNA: TGTGCCAGCAATACAGCGAACCGGGTCTACAATAGCAATCAGCCCCAGCATTTT.

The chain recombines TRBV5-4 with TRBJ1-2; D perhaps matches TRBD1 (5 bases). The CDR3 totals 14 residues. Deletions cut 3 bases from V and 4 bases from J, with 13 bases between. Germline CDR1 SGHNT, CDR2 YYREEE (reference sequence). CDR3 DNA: TGTGCCAGCAGCTCGGGGGGAGCGACCTATGGCTACACCTTC. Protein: CASSSGGATYGYTF.

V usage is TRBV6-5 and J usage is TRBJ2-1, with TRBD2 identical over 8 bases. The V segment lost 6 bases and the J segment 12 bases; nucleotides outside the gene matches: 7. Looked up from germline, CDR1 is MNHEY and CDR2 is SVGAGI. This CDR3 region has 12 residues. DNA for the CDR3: TGTGCCAGCAGAGAGCGGGAGCTCGGGCAGTTCTTC. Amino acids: CASRERELGQFF.

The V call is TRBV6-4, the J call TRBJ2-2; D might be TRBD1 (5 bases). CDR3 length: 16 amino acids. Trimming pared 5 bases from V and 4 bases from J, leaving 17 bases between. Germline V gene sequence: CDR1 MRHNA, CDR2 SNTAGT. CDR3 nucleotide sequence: TGTGCCAGCAGTTCCCTGGCGAACAGGATCACCGGGGAGCTGTTTTTT. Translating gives CASSSLANRITGELFF.

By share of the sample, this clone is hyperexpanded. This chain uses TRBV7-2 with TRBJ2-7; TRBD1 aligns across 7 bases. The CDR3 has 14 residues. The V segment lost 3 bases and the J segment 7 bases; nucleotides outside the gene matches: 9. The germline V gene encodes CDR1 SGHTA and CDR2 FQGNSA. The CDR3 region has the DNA TGTGCCAGCAGCTTGGGACAGTACCTTCGTGAGCAGTACTTC. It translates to CASSLGQYLREQYF.

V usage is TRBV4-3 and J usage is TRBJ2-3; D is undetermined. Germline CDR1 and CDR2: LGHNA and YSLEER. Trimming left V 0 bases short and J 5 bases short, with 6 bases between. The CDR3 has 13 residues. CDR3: CASSQENLDTQYF. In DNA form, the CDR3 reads TGCGCCAGCAGCCAAGAGAATTTAGATACGCAGTATTTT.

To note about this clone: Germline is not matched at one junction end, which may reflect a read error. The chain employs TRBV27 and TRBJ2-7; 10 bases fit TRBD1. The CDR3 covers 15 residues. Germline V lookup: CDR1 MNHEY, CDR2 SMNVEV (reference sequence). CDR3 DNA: TGTGCCAGCAGTATATCGACAGGGGGCACCTACGAGCAGTACTTC. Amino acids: CASSISTGGTYEQYF.

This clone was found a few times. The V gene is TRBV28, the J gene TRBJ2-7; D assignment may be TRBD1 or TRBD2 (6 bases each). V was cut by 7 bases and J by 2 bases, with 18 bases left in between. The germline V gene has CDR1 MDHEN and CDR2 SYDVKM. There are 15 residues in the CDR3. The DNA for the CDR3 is TGTGCCAGCACCAAGGGGTGGGGGGCCGCCTACGAGCAGTACTTC. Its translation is CASTKGWGAAYEQYF.

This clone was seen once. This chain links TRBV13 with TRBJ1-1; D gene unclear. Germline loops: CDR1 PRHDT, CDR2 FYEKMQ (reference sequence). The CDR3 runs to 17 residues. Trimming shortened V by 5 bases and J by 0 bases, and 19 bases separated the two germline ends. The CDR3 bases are TGTGCCAGCAGCCAAACCGGAGGGTCTGGCATGAACACTGAAGCTTTCTTT. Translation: CASSQTGGSGMNTEAFF.

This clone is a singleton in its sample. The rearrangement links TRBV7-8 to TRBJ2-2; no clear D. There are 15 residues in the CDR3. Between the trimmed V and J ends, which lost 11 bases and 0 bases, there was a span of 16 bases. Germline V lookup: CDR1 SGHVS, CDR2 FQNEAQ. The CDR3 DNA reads TGTGCCGGTCGTTATGGGCAAACGAACACCGGGGAGCTGTTTTTT. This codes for CAGRYGQTNTGELFF.

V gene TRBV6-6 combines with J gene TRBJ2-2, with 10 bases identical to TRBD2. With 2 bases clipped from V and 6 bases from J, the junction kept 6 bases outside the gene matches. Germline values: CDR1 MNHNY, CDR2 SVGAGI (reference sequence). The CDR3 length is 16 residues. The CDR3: CASSYLPGTSAGELFF. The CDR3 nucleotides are TGTGCCAGCAGTTACCTTCCAGGGACTAGCGCCGGGGAGCTGTTTTTT.

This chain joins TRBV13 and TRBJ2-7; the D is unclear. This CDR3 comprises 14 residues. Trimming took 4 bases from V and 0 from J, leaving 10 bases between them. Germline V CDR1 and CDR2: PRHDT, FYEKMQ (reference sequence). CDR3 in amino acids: CASSSTAISYEQYF. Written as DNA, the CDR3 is TGTGCCAGCAGCTCTACCGCGATCTCCTACGAGCAGTACTTC.

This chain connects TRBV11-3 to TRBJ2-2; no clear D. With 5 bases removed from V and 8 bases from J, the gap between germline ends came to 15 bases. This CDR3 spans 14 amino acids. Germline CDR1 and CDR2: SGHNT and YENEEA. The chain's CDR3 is CASSPRSGLGELFF. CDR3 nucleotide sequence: TGTGCCAGCAGCCCTCGTAGTGGGCTAGGGGAGCTGTTTTTT.

CDR3 in DNA: TGTGCCAGCAGTGTCTGGGGTAGCTATGGCTACACCTTC. Protein sequence: CASSVWGSYGYTF. The V gene is TRBV5-6, the J gene TRBJ1-2, with unresolved D. The germline V gene encodes CDR1 SGHDT and CDR2 YYEEEE. Trimming stripped 5 bases from V and 4 bases from J, with 12 bases between. This CDR3 contains 13 residues.

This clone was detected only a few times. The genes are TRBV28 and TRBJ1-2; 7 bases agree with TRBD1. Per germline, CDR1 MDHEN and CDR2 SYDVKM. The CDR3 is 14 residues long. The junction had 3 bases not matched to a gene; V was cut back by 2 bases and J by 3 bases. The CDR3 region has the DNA TGTGCCAGCAGTTTACAGACAGGGTACTATGGCTACACCTTC. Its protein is CASSLQTGYYGYTF.

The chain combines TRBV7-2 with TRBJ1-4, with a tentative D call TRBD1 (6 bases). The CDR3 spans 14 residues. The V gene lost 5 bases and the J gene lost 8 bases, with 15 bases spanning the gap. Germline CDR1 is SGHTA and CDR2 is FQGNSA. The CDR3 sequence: CASSGAGAREKLFF. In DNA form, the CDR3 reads TGTGCCAGCAGCGGAGCGGGGGCTCGAGAAAAACTGTTTTTT.

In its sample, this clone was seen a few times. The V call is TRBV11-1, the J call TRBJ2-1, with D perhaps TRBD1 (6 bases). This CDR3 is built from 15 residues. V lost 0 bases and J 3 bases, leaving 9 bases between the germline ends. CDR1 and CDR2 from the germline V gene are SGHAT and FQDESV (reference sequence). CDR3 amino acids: CASSLAGQSYNEQFF. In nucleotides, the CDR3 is TGTGCCAGCAGCTTAGCCGGACAGAGCTACAATGAGCAGTTCTTC.

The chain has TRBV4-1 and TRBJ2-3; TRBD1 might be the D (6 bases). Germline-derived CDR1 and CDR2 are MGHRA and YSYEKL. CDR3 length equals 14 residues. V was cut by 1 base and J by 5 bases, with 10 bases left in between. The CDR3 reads CASSQATGLDTQYF. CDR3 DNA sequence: TGCGCCAGCAGCCAAGCTACAGGGTTAGATACGCAGTATTTT.